This T cell receptor beta chain was sequenced during a study of patients and donors after allogeneic stem cell transplantation. Each CDR3 protein gets one entry after TCRdb re-called the RT-PCR reads with MiXCR. The data contain approximately 150,000 distinct CDR3 sequences, roughly 24% of them seen just once; the ten biggest clones take up roughly a quarter. A few counts support this clonotype. The CDR3 is made up of 14 amino acids. V lost 6 bases and J 1 base, leaving 12 bases between the germline ends. The clonotype originates from a human donor who was either an allogeneic HSCT recipient or a stem cell or donor lymphocyte infusion donor (not recorded which). It is not recorded whose cells these are; they may come from a transplant donor. V usage is TRBV12-3 or TRBV12-4 and J usage is TRBJ1-1; a weak D match, TRBD1 (6 bases). The sample was blood, either unsorted or a sorted T cell fraction (not recorded which). Written as DNA, the CDR3 is TGTGCCAGCAGACAGGGAAGTGGGAACACTGAAGCTTTCTTT. This gives the protein CASRQGSGNTEAFF.